The present entry profiles one T cell receptor (beta chain) with its context. Within a library made for alpha chains, this beta chain is off target, and its count is uninformative. Time point here: sample taken at primary tumor resection. The input material, whole RNA from tumor, nontumor lung or frozen PBMC, was sequenced unsorted. A total of more than 65 untreated early-stage non-small cell lung cancer patients served as donors. The data belong to a study of spatial heterogeneity in lung cancer. Study details: Fewer alpha-chain than beta-chain sequences were consistently detected.

The CDR3 runs to 16 residues. The V end was cut by 4 bases, the J end by 0 bases, with 14 bases between. Looked up from germline, CDR1 is MNHEY and CDR2 is SVGAGI. A unique molecular identifier was attached to every TCR cDNA molecule. MiXCR was run by TCRdb on the 5' RACE reads, yielding one entry per CDR3 protein. Of 5,000 to 5,500 distinct CDR3 sequences in the sample, 34% were seen once. The chain joins TRBV6-5 to TRBJ2-3, with no clear D. The source material was PBMCs, sampled at surgery. The clonotype comes from a female donor with early-stage non-small cell lung cancer. In DNA form, the CDR3 reads TGTGCCAGCAGTTCCAGGTCCAGGCCTAGCACAGATACGCAGTATTTT. Translated: CASSSRSRPSTDTQYF.